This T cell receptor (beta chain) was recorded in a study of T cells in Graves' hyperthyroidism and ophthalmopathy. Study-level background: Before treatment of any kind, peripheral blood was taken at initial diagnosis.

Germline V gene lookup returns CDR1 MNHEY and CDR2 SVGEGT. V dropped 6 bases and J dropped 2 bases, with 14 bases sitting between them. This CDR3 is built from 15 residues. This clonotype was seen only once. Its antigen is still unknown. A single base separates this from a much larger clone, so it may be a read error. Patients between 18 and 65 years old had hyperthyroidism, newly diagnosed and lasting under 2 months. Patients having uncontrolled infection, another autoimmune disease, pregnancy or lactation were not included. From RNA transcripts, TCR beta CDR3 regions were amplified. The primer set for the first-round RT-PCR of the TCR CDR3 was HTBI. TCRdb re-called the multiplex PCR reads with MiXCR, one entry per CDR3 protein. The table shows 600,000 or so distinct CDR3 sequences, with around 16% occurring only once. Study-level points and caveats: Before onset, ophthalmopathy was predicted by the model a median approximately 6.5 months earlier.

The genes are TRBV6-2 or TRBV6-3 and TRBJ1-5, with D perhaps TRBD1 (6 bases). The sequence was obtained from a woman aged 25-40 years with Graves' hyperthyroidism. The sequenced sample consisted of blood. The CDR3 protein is CASRQAGVGNQPQHF. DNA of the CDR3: TGTGCCAGCAGGCAAGCAGGGGTGGGCAATCAGCCCCAGCATTTT.